This T cell receptor (beta chain) is from a study of cytomegalovirus exposure and HLA in healthy donors. Measured with immunoSEQ multiplex PCR; TCRdb has only the in-frame clones, and not every one. The sample consists of some 150,000 clones, about 91% of them appearing once. V lost 0 bases to trimming and J lost 1 base, with 7 bases between them. Germline values: CDR1 MNHEY, CDR2 SVGAGI. This CDR3 is built from 15 residues. Regarding the study as a whole: Specific recognition of CMV antigens was confirmed in vitro for a few chains (all CMV-associated). Associated with cytomegalovirus, according to the listing, were some 150 TCR beta chains. Using the classifier, cytomegalovirus status was reportedly diagnosed with high specificity and sensitivity.

Separation from the roughly 700-subject first cohort characterized the approximately 130-subject validation cohort, to which the donors belonged. With respect to this clone: The antigen is not known.

This chain uses TRBV6-5 with TRBJ2-1, with D perhaps matching TRBD2 (5 bases). This receptor was taken from a man aged 18 to 29 in good health and CMV-seropositive. Source material: PBMCs. The CDR3 DNA reads as TGTGCCAGCAGTTACTCGACGGGGTCCTACAATGAGCAGTTCTTC. Its protein product is CASSYSTGSYNEQFF.